The next 32 T cell receptor beta chains were all read from a single sample in a study of T cell changes during pregnancy in multiple sclerosis. Here immunoSEQ multiplex PCR was the method, and the copy in TCRdb shows in-frame clones only, minus some. The data hold fewer than 75,000 clones, with roughly nine tenths observed a single time. The sample here was CD8+ T cells from peripheral blood mononuclear cells, taken before pregnancy. These receptor sequences come from a female donor with multiple sclerosis, enrolled in a pregnancy study.

This chain uses TRBV27 with TRBJ2-7; TRBD1 aligns across 8 bases. The CDR3 runs 17 residues. Germline lookup yields CDR1 MNHEY and CDR2 SMNVEV (reference sequence). Unmatched junction bases numbered 7, after V lost 0 bases and J lost 0 bases. CDR3 coding DNA: TGTGCCAGCAGTTTATCGCTCGGAGACAGGGGCTCCTACGAGCAGTACTTC. This translates into CASSLSLGDRGSYEQYF.

With respect to this clone: A much larger clone is a single base away; this may be a read error. The chain couples TRBV11-3 to TRBJ1-1, with 11 nucleotides matching TRBD1. V was pared by 5 bases and J by 4 bases, with 3 bases of the junction left unmatched. Germline V CDR1 and CDR2: SGHNT, YENEEA. The CDR3 has 14 amino acids. The CDR3 here is CASSEGTGGTEAFF. DNA for the CDR3: TGTGCCAGCAGCGAAGGGACAGGGGGCACTGAAGCTTTCTTT.

The rearrangement uses TRBV7-6 and TRBJ2-7, with TRBD1 identical over 11 bases. This CDR3 comprises 15 residues. With 4 bases clipped from V and 1 base from J, the junction kept 3 bases outside the gene matches. Germline V CDR1 and CDR2: SGHVS, FNYEAQ. Here the CDR3 DNA reads TGTGCCAGCAGCTCCGGACAGGGGGCGTCCTACGAGCAGTACTTC. It encodes CASSSGQGASYEQYF.

The V gene is TRBV27, the J gene TRBJ2-3; D is ambiguous. Trimming took off 4 bases at V and 2 bases at J, with 16 bases between the two ends. The CDR3 covers 16 residues. Germline V CDR1 and CDR2: MNHEY, SMNVEV (reference sequence). The CDR3 loop reads CASSSLAGVDTDTQYF. Written as DNA, the CDR3 is TGTGCCAGCAGTTCCCTCGCCGGAGTTGACACAGATACGCAGTATTTT.

The gene calls are TRBV9 and TRBJ1-6; TRBD1 matches 10 bases. The CDR3 runs 19 residues. With 0 bases clipped from V and 8 bases from J, the junction kept 14 bases outside the gene matches. Germline CDR1 SGDLS, CDR2 YYNGEE. The CDR3 reads CASSVAPGTGDLMDSPLHF. The CDR3 DNA follows: TGTGCCAGCAGCGTAGCTCCAGGGACAGGGGACTTGATGGATTCACCCCTCCACTTT.

A word on this clone: At one end the junction does not follow the germline gene, possibly because of a read error. The chain links TRBV7-7 to TRBJ2-2; 8 bases line up with TRBD2. This CDR3 comprises 16 residues. The germline gives CDR1 SSHAT, CDR2 FNYEAQ (reference sequence). CDR3 sequence: CASSQTSGPNTGELFF. CDR3 bases: TGTGCTAGCAGCCAAACTAGCGGTCCGAACACCGGGGAGCTGTTTTTT.

V usage is TRBV19 and J usage is TRBJ1-2; D is undetermined. CDR1 LNHDA and CDR2 SQIVND come from the germline V gene (reference sequence). The CDR3 contains 12 residues. V lost 3 bases, J lost 8 bases, and 10 bases lay in between. The CDR3 region has the DNA TGTGCCAGTAGTATCGGGGAAGGCGGCTACACCTTC. Its translation: CASSIGEGGYTF. Full variable domain (outside the CDR3, taken from reference TRBV19 and TRBJ1-2): DGGITQSPKYLFRKEGQNVTLSCEQNLNHDAMYWYRQDPGQGLRLIYYSQIVNDFQKGDIAEGYSVSREKKESFPLTVTSAQKNPTAFYLCASSIGEGGYTFGSGTRLTVV.

The chain has TRBV6-4 and TRBJ2-3; 11 bases are shared with TRBD2. CDR3 length: 15 amino acids. Germline-derived CDR1 and CDR2 are MRHNA and SNTAGT. The V gene end was trimmed by 3 bases and the J gene end by 6 bases; junction bases not matched to a gene: 5. CDR3 residues: CASSELAGAVDTQYF. The DNA for the CDR3 is TGTGCCAGCAGTGAACTAGCGGGAGCAGTGGATACGCAGTATTTT.

This clone appeared once. The chain couples TRBV18 to TRBJ2-3, with 12 bases aligning to TRBD2. V lost 3 bases and J lost 2; bases outside the gene matches: 6. This CDR3 contains 17 residues. Germline V gene sequence: CDR1 KGHSH, CDR2 LQKENI. The CDR3 DNA follows: TGTGCCAGCTCACCTACACTAGCGGGGGGATCCACAGATACGCAGTATTTT. Translated, it gives CASSPTLAGGSTDTQYF.

CDR3 sequence (DNA): TGTGCCAGCAGTGAAACAGGGGGGGGTCAGCCCCAGCATTTT. Residues: CASSETGGGQPQHF. The rearrangement joins TRBV6-1 to TRBJ1-5; 8 bases match TRBD1. Germline assignment: CDR1 MNHNS and CDR2 SASEGT. The CDR3 consists of 14 residues. The V and J ends lost 2 bases and 6 bases, in that order; junction bases with no gene match: 3.

The chain links TRBV27 to TRBJ1-5, with D perhaps TRBD1 (5 bases). The ends were cut back, 6 bases at V and 7 bases at J, with 16 bases in the middle. CDR3 length equals 14 residues. Germline assignment: CDR1 MNHEY and CDR2 SMNVEV (reference sequence). The CDR3 sequence is CASSPDKPRQPQHF. The CDR3 region has the DNA TGTGCCAGCAGCCCGGACAAACCTCGACAGCCCCAGCATTTT.

This chain uses TRBV9 with TRBJ2-1; weak D call: TRBD1 (5 bases). With 0 bases removed from V and 7 bases from J, the gap between germline ends came to 8 bases. Germline V gene data show CDR1 as SGDLS and CDR2 as YYNGEE. The length of the CDR3 is 13 residues. The CDR3 sequence is CASSVGTGNEQFF. The CDR3 region has the DNA TGTGCCAGCAGCGTAGGTACAGGTAATGAGCAGTTCTTC.

This clone was detected only a few times. The chain employs TRBV9 and TRBJ1-1, with D possibly TRBD1 on 6 matching bases. In germline, CDR1 is SGDLS, CDR2 YYNGEE. V was cut by 3 bases and J by 1 base, with 16 bases left in between. This CDR3 has 16 residues. The CDR3 DNA sequence: TGTGCCAGCAGCGATCTGACCGGGACAAAGAACACTGAAGCTTTCTTT. Its protein is CASSDLTGTKNTEAFF.

CDR3 nucleotides: TGTGCCAGCAGCACCCCGAGCGGGGGGCCCACAGATACGCAGTATTTT. This gives the protein CASSTPSGGPTDTQYF. The chain joins TRBV13 to TRBJ2-3; 9 nucleotides line up with TRBD2. Per the germline V gene, CDR1 is PRHDT and CDR2 is FYEKMQ (reference sequence). The ends lost 5 bases at V and 2 bases at J; junction bases unmatched: 8. The CDR3 sequence is 16 residues long.

The rearrangement joins TRBV7-2 to TRBJ2-7, with 14 nucleotides matching TRBD2. This CDR3 has 16 residues. Unmatched junction bases numbered 8, after V lost 4 bases and J lost 6 bases. CDR1 and CDR2 from the germline V gene are SGHTA and FQGNSA. CDR3 sequence reads: CASSSVTSGGGLEQYF. CDR3 coding DNA: TGTGCCAGCAGCTCTGTGACTAGCGGGGGGGGCCTCGAGCAGTACTTC. Complete variable domain (other parts from reference TRBV7-2 and TRBJ2-7): GAGVSQSPSNKVTEKGKDVELRCDPISGHTALYWYRQSLGQGLEFLIYFQGNSAPDKSGLPSDRFSAERTGGSVSTLTIQRTQQEDSAVYLCASSSVTSGGGLEQYFGPGTRLTVT.

V is TRBV7-9 and J is TRBJ2-2; 11 bases fit TRBD2. Germline V gene sequence: CDR1 SEHNR, CDR2 FQNEAQ (reference sequence). V lost 6 bases to trimming and J lost 3 bases; unmatched junction nucleotides: 3. The CDR3 length is 15 residues. CDR3 nucleotide sequence: TGTGCCAGCAGTTCTAGCGGGGGGTACACCGGGGAGCTGTTTTTT. Translated, it gives CASSSSGGYTGELFF.

Here the CDR3 reads CASRRDTLNTEAFF. CDR3 coding DNA: TGTGCCAGCAGAAGGGACACCCTGAACACTGAAGCTTTCTTT. V usage is TRBV6-5 and J usage is TRBJ1-1; D is possibly TRBD1 (6 bases). Germline CDR1 is MNHEY and CDR2 is SVGAGI. This CDR3 is 14 amino acids long. Trimming took 6 bases from V and 0 from J, leaving 11 bases between them.

This chain joins TRBV11-3 and TRBJ1-5, with 9 nucleotides matching TRBD1. Germline CDR1 and CDR2: SGHNT and YENEEA. This CDR3 contains 15 residues. V was pared by 10 bases and J by 2 bases, with 9 bases of the junction left unmatched. The CDR3 is CANQQGALGNQPQHF. CDR3 DNA: TGTGCCAACCAACAGGGGGCTCTGGGCAATCAGCCCCAGCATTTT.

The V and J genes are TRBV6-1 and TRBJ1-5; unclear D gene. There are 12 residues in the CDR3. Germline CDR1 reads MNHNS; CDR2 reads SASEGT. Trimming cost V 4 bases and J 7 bases, with 8 bases left between them. The chain's CDR3 is CASSGGAQPQHF. The DNA for the CDR3 is TGTGCCAGCAGTGGAGGCGCCCAGCCCCAGCATTTT.

The gene calls are TRBV2 and TRBJ1-1; D possibly corresponds to TRBD1 (5 bases). This CDR3 has 13 residues. Germline CDR1 and CDR2: SNHLY and FYNNEI. Trimming left V 10 bases short and J 0 bases short, with 12 bases between. The CDR3 sequence: CAIPGLMNTEAFF. The CDR3 bases are TGTGCCATCCCGGGACTGATGAACACTGAAGCTTTCTTT.

The chain combines TRBV13 with TRBJ2-2; 9 bases match TRBD1. V lost 0 bases to trimming and J lost 5 bases; unmatched junction nucleotides: 10. Germline CDR1 reads PRHDT; CDR2 reads FYEKMQ (reference sequence). The CDR3 contains 18 residues. CDR3 loop: CASSLGVIGTGMTGELFF. CDR3 DNA: TGTGCCAGCAGCTTAGGCGTGATTGGGACAGGGATGACCGGGGAGCTGTTTTTT. Full variable domain (missing parts from reference TRBV13 and TRBJ2-2): AAGVIQSPRHLIKEKRETATLKCYPIPRHDTVYWYQQGPGQDPQFLISFYEKMQSDKGSIPDRFSAQQFSDYHSELNMSSLELGDSALYFCASSLGVIGTGMTGELFFGEGSRLTVL.

V gene TRBV19 combines with J gene TRBJ2-7; D is uncertain. In germline, CDR1 is LNHDA, CDR2 SQIVND (reference sequence). Trimming removed 5 bases at V and 0 bases at J, with 8 bases between. The length of the CDR3 is 13 residues. CDR3 in amino acids: CASSPTHSYEQYF. Written as DNA, the CDR3 is TGTGCCAGTAGTCCGACACACTCCTACGAGCAGTACTTC.

The chain has TRBV4-1 and TRBJ2-2; 13 bases agree with TRBD2. This CDR3 is 19 amino acids long. Germline CDR1 MGHRA, CDR2 YSYEKL. V trimming: 4 bases; J trimming: 4 bases; junction bases outside the gene matches: 12. The chain's CDR3 is CASSLGTSGAGEATGELFF. CDR3 nucleotide sequence: TGCGCCAGCAGCCTCGGGACTAGCGGGGCTGGAGAAGCCACCGGGGAGCTGTTTTTT.

The V call is TRBV29-1, the J call TRBJ1-1, with D uncertain. This CDR3 region has 11 residues. The V and J ends lost 7 bases and 2 bases respectively, with 8 bases between them. Per the germline V gene, CDR1 is SQVTM and CDR2 is ANQGSEA. CDR3 bases: TGCAGCGCCCTCCTCAACACTGAAGCTTTCTTT. Translating gives CSALLNTEAFF.

The chain has TRBV2 and TRBJ1-1; no firm D call. The germline V and J ends were trimmed by 10 bases and 0 bases, with 9 bases remaining between them. This CDR3 has 12 residues. Germline V lookup: CDR1 SNHLY, CDR2 FYNNEI. The CDR3 DNA reads TGTGCCACCCGATCGGTGAACACTGAAGCTTTCTTT. This encodes CATRSVNTEAFF.

This clone appeared a few times. The V call is TRBV27, the J call TRBJ2-3; TRBD1 aligns across 9 bases. The CDR3 spans 16 residues. Germline assignment: CDR1 MNHEY and CDR2 SMNVEV (reference sequence). J gave up 2 bases and V 3 bases, and 6 bases lay outside the gene matches. The CDR3 here is CASSLWDRAITDTQYF. DNA of the CDR3: TGTGCCAGCAGTTTGTGGGACAGGGCGATCACAGATACGCAGTATTTT.

J is TRBJ1-5 and V is TRBV6-5; D is perhaps TRBD1 (6 bases). CDR3 length equals 15 residues. Germline V gene lookup returns CDR1 MNHEY and CDR2 SVGAGI. V dropped 5 bases and J dropped 1 base, with 12 bases sitting between them. The CDR3 reads CASSRQGMSNQPQHF. CDR3 DNA: TGTGCCAGCAGTCGCCAGGGGATGAGCAATCAGCCCCAGCATTTT.

The chain has TRBV5-1 and TRBJ1-2, with D unclear. This CDR3 has 15 amino acids. The V gene lost 0 bases and the J gene lost 8 bases, with 17 bases spanning the gap. Germline assignment: CDR1 SGHRS and CDR2 YFSETQ. CDR3 DNA sequence: TGCGCCAGCAGCTTGGGAGACGGTACTCTAGAGGGCTACACCTTC. It is translated as CASSLGDGTLEGYTF.

The genes are TRBV7-2 and TRBJ2-7, with TRBD1 matching over 10 bases. V lost 4 bases, J lost 4 bases, and 4 bases stayed unmatched. In germline, CDR1 is SGHTA, CDR2 FQGNSA. The CDR3 is made up of 14 amino acids. CDR3 region: CASSSMGQGYEQYF. The CDR3 nucleotides are TGTGCCAGCAGCTCTATGGGACAGGGGTACGAGCAGTACTTC.

This chain joins TRBV13 and TRBJ1-1, with a possible D match to TRBD1 (5 bases). Trimming stripped 6 bases from V and 10 bases from J, with 12 bases between. Germline-derived CDR1 and CDR2 are PRHDT and FYEKMQ (reference sequence). The CDR3 spans 11 residues. CDR3 sequence (DNA): TGTGCCAGCAGTTGGGTTGGGGCAGCTTTCTTT. Amino acid sequence: CASSWVGAAFF.

The V call is TRBV9, the J call TRBJ1-1, with D unclear. V lost 0 bases and J 1 base, leaving 7 bases between the germline ends. Germline loops: CDR1 SGDLS, CDR2 YYNGEE. This CDR3 comprises 14 residues. In DNA, the CDR3 is TGTGCCAGCAGCGTAGTTTCAGGGAACACTGAAGCTTTCTTT. As protein: CASSVVSGNTEAFF.

J is TRBJ2-7 and V is TRBV12-5; weak D call: TRBD1 (6 bases). V was pared by 2 bases and J by 5 bases, with 13 bases between. The CDR3 runs to 14 residues. Germline V gene lookup returns CDR1 LGHNT and CDR2 FRNRAP. The CDR3 region is CASGLTDRPNEQYF. The DNA for the CDR3 is TGTGCTAGTGGTTTGACTGACAGGCCCAACGAGCAGTACTTC.